These 29 T cell receptor beta chains came from one sample sequenced in a study of T cells in Graves' hyperthyroidism and ophthalmopathy. TCR beta CDR3 region amplification was performed from RNA transcripts. Researchers ran a first-round RT-PCR on the TCR CDR3 using the HTBI primer set. MiXCR, run by TCRdb on the multiplex PCR reads, gives a single entry per CDR3 protein. The sample lists about 640,000 distinct CDR3 sequences; around 15% were seen once. What was sequenced was blood. These receptor sequences come from a woman aged 50 to 60 with Graves' ophthalmopathy.

This clonotype was observed many times. The rearrangement links TRBV20-1 to TRBJ2-1, with TRBD1 identical over 7 bases. The CDR3 totals 13 residues. With V trimmed by 5 bases and J by 0 bases, 1 base remained unmatched. Germline V gene sequence: CDR1 DFQATT, CDR2 SNEGSKA (reference sequence). CDR3 sequence (DNA): TGCAGTGCTGACAGGGACTCCTACAATGAGCAGTTCTTC. As protein: CSADRDSYNEQFF.

This clonotype has a count of ten or more. The chain combines TRBV6-5 with TRBJ2-5, with a possible D match to TRBD2 (7 bases). Germline values: CDR1 MNHEY, CDR2 SVGAGI. Trimming removed 2 bases at V and 3 bases at J, with 22 bases between. CDR3 length: 18 amino acids. CDR3 residues: CASSYHRLKGGGEETQYF. DNA of the CDR3: TGTGCCAGCAGTTACCATAGATTGAAGGGAGGGGGGGAAGAGACCCAGTACTTC.

This clonotype was observed at least ten times. The chain employs TRBV19 and TRBJ1-1; D remains ambiguous. CDR3 length: 13 amino acids. Trimming cost V 3 bases and J 1 base, with 6 bases left between them. Germline V gene sequence: CDR1 LNHDA, CDR2 SQIVND (reference sequence). Here the CDR3 DNA reads TGTGCCAGTAGTATCTCCAAGAACACTGAAGCTTTCTTT. It specifies CASSISKNTEAFF.

This clonotype was recorded a few times. The chain joins TRBV7-9 to TRBJ2-7; D possibly corresponds to TRBD2 (5 bases). Trimming left V 5 bases short and J 2 bases short, with 19 bases between. This CDR3 has 16 residues. From germline, CDR1 is SEHNR and CDR2 FQNEAQ (reference sequence). The CDR3 DNA sequence: TGTGCCAGCAGCCCGCCCTCCGGGGAAGGAACCTACGAGCAGTACTTC. Amino acids: CASSPPSGEGTYEQYF.

Points on this clonotype: A much bigger clone sits one base away, suggesting this may be a read error. The chain has TRBV2 and TRBJ1-1, with a weak D call TRBD1 (6 bases). Looked up from germline, CDR1 is SNHLY and CDR2 is FYNNEI. CDR3 length: 15 amino acids. The CDR3 here is CACSEMSGGATEAFF. In nucleotides, the CDR3 is TGTGCCTGCAGTGAAATGAGTGGGGGGGCGACTGAAGCTTTCTTT.

The rearrangement joins TRBV20-1 to TRBJ2-1, with D unresolved. Germline V gene lookup returns CDR1 DFQATT and CDR2 SNEGSKA (reference sequence). Trimming shortened V by 5 bases and J by 7 bases, and 12 bases separated the two germline ends. The CDR3 contains 12 residues. The CDR3 DNA sequence: TGCAGTGCTCGAGCCTTCGGGAATGAGCAGTTCTTC. Translating it yields CSARAFGNEQFF.

This clonotype appeared a few times. The rearrangement links TRBV7-9 to TRBJ2-1; tentatively, D is TRBD1 or TRBD2 (5 bases each). Between the trimmed V and J ends, which lost 2 bases and 3 bases, there was a span of 11 bases. Per the germline V gene, CDR1 is SEHNR and CDR2 is FQNEAQ (reference sequence). The CDR3 sequence is 15 residues long. The CDR3 sequence: CASSLPWDGYNEQFF. DNA of the CDR3: TGTGCCAGCAGCTTACCCTGGGACGGCTACAATGAGCAGTTCTTC. The full variable domain, completed using reference TRBV7-9 and TRBJ2-1, is DTGVSQNPRHKITKRGQNVTFRCDPISEHNRLYWYRQTLGQGPEFLTYFQNEAQLEKSRLLSDRFSAERPKGSFSTLEIQRTEQGDSAMYLCASSLPWDGYNEQFFGPGTRLTVL.

This clonotype was detected only a few times. The chain recombines TRBV15 with TRBJ1-1; no clear D. The CDR3 extends over 12 amino acids. Germline-derived CDR1 and CDR2 are LNHNV and YYDKDF (reference sequence). The ends were cut back, 3 bases at V and 7 bases at J, with 9 bases in the middle. CDR3 nucleotides: TGTGCCACCAGCAGGTTGTCGAATGAAGCTTTCTTT. Translated: CATSRLSNEAFF.

The table lists this clonotype with a few counts. The gene calls are TRBV29-1 and TRBJ2-7; 12 bases align to TRBD2. The germline gives CDR1 SQVTM, CDR2 ANQGSEA. The junction had 1 base not matched to a gene; V was cut back by 4 bases and J by 6 bases. The CDR3 has 12 amino acids. CDR3 sequence: CSVALAGGEQYF. In nucleotides, the CDR3 is TGCAGCGTTGCACTAGCGGGAGGCGAGCAGTACTTC.

This clonotype showed up many times. V usage is TRBV7-2 and J usage is TRBJ2-1, with D perhaps TRBD2 (6 bases). The CDR3 totals 14 residues. Germline values: CDR1 SGHTA, CDR2 FQGNSA. The V gene lost 4 bases and the J gene lost 6 bases, with 13 bases spanning the gap. The DNA of the CDR3 is TGTGCCAGCAGCTCCCAGGGAGGAGGCAATGAGCAGTTCTTC. It translates to CASSSQGGGNEQFF.

This chain links TRBV10-3 with TRBJ2-2; D uncertain. CDR1 is ENHRY and CDR2 is SYGVKD in the germline V gene. The CDR3 is made up of 14 amino acids. V lost 7 bases, J lost 6 bases, and 15 bases lay in between. The CDR3 DNA reads as TGTGCCATCAAGGAGTACGGAGAATCCGGGGAGCTGTTTTTT. Its translation: CAIKEYGESGELFF.

The table lists this clonotype with many counts. The gene calls are TRBV28 and TRBJ2-3, with D possibly TRBD1 on 6 matching bases. The CDR3 is 14 amino acids. V lost 7 bases and J lost 4, with 15 bases in between. The V gene's germline CDR1 is MDHEN and CDR2 SYDVKM. The CDR3 loop reads CASNDRGMSDTQYF. The CDR3 DNA reads as TGTGCCAGCAACGATAGGGGGATGTCAGATACGCAGTATTTT.

This clonotype was counted at least ten times. This chain joins TRBV9 and TRBJ1-2; 7 bases fit TRBD1. Germline assignment: CDR1 SGDLS and CDR2 YYNGEE. The ends lost 4 bases at V and 3 bases at J; junction bases unmatched: 6. The CDR3 consists of 14 residues. DNA for the CDR3: TGTGCCAGCAGCACAGCACAGGGGTACTATGGCTACACCTTC. Translation gives CASSTAQGYYGYTF.

This clonotype was detected only a few times. V gene TRBV27 combines with J gene TRBJ2-3; D possibly corresponds to TRBD2 (6 bases). The CDR3 consists of 14 residues. Germline loops: CDR1 MNHEY, CDR2 SMNVEV (reference sequence). Deletions cut 2 bases from V and 4 bases from J, with 10 bases between. This chain's CDR3 is CASSLGRGADTQYF. The CDR3 DNA follows: TGTGCCAGCAGTTTAGGGCGGGGAGCAGATACGCAGTATTTT.

This clonotype was seen at least ten times. This sequence joins TRBV20-1 and TRBJ2-3; D call uncertain. Germline V gene data show CDR1 as DFQATT and CDR2 as SNEGSKA (reference sequence). The CDR3 runs to 11 residues. Deletions cut 3 bases from V and 6 bases from J, with 7 bases between. DNA of the CDR3: TGCAGTGCTAGTGGGCCGGATACGCAGTATTTT. Protein product: CSASGPDTQYF.

This clonotype appeared many times. The chain links TRBV20-1 to TRBJ2-1; no reliable D call. The germline gives CDR1 DFQATT, CDR2 SNEGSKA (reference sequence). Trimming pared 1 base from V and 0 bases from J, leaving 10 bases between. This CDR3 has 15 amino acids. CDR3 residues: CSARAGANSYNEQFF. As DNA, the CDR3 is TGCAGTGCTAGAGCGGGTGCGAACTCCTACAATGAGCAGTTCTTC.

The chain employs TRBV2 and TRBJ2-7; 7 nucleotides line up with TRBD1. J was trimmed by 1 base and V by 6 bases; bases with no gene match: 6. Per the germline V gene, CDR1 is SNHLY and CDR2 is FYNNEI. The CDR3 contains 14 residues. This chain's CDR3 is CASSVTGDSYEQYF. CDR3 bases: TGTGCCAGCAGCGTAACAGGGGATTCCTACGAGCAGTACTTC.

As concerns this clonotype: With a much larger clone just one base away, this may be a read error. The J gene is TRBJ1-2, the V gene TRBV12-3 or TRBV12-4; D possibly corresponds to TRBD1 (5 bases). This CDR3 region has 15 residues. In nucleotides, the CDR3 is TGTGCCGGCAGCCCACGACAGAGACCTAACTATGGCTACACCTTC. This translates into CAGSPRQRPNYGYTF.

This clonotype was seen ten or more times. The V and J genes are TRBV9 and TRBJ2-3; D is perhaps TRBD2 (6 bases). The length of the CDR3 is 16 residues. In germline, CDR1 is SGDLS, CDR2 YYNGEE. The germline V and J ends were trimmed by 0 bases and 1 base, with 12 bases remaining between them. In DNA form, the CDR3 reads TGTGCCAGCAGCGTAGGGGCGGGAACGGGCACAGATACGCAGTATTTT. Amino acid sequence: CASSVGAGTGTDTQYF.

This clonotype was picked up many times. The rearrangement links TRBV20-1 to TRBJ2-7; TRBD1 agrees at 10 bases. V lost 2 bases and J lost 3; bases outside the gene matches: 19. CDR3 length: 19 residues. CDR1 is DFQATT, CDR2 SNEGSKA, per germline (reference sequence). CDR3 bases: TGCAGTGCTAGACCGGGGACAGGGGCAGCCACCATCCAATACTACGAGCAGTACTTC. It is translated as CSARPGTGAATIQYYEQYF.

This clonotype was seen ten or more times. The chain is built from TRBV28 and TRBJ2-7; D ambiguous. CDR1 is MDHEN and CDR2 is SYDVKM in the germline V gene. This CDR3 is 16 amino acids long. V was cut by 6 bases and J by 0 bases, with 18 bases left in between. The CDR3 is CASSEWLRTSSYEQYF. CDR3 DNA: TGTGCCAGCAGCGAATGGTTGCGGACCTCCTCCTACGAGCAGTACTTC.

This clonotype was detected ten times or more. CDR3 amino acids: CASGRQGGQYNEQFF. DNA for the CDR3: TGTGCTAGTGGTCGCCAGGGAGGACAATACAATGAGCAGTTCTTC. The chain joins TRBV12-5 to TRBJ2-1, with TRBD2 as a possible D gene (6 bases). V was pared by 5 bases and J by 4 bases, with 15 bases between. Germline values: CDR1 LGHNT, CDR2 FRNRAP. This CDR3 spans 15 amino acids.

This clonotype was seen a few times. The chain has TRBV19 and TRBJ1-4; D is unclear. From germline, CDR1 is LNHDA and CDR2 SQIVND (reference sequence). V lost 4 bases to trimming and J lost 5 bases, with 11 bases between them. The CDR3 has 14 residues. The CDR3 DNA reads as TGTGCCAGTAGTAATTCCCTTTCGAATGAAAAACTGTTTTTT. It translates to CASSNSLSNEKLFF.

This clonotype was detected many times. This CDR3 is CSARPPPYNEQFF. Written as DNA, the CDR3 is TGCAGTGCTAGACCCCCCCCCTACAATGAGCAGTTCTTC. This chain uses TRBV20-1 with TRBJ2-1; D gene uncertain. The CDR3 sequence is 13 residues long. V lost 2 bases, J lost 2 bases, and 7 bases lay in between. Germline loops: CDR1 DFQATT, CDR2 SNEGSKA (reference sequence).

This clonotype was recorded many times. The chain has TRBV2 and TRBJ2-1, with no clear D. Germline V gene sequence: CDR1 SNHLY, CDR2 FYNNEI. Trimming removed 3 bases at V and 7 bases at J, with 16 bases between. This CDR3 has 15 residues. As DNA, the CDR3 is TGTGCCAGCAGTGATGGTTTACAGTTTAAAAATGAGCAGTTCTTC. Encoded protein: CASSDGLQFKNEQFF.

In this sample, this clonotype turned up many times. The J gene is TRBJ2-7, the V gene TRBV10-3; 14 bases fit TRBD2. The V and J ends lost 11 bases and 3 bases, in that order; junction bases with no gene match: 6. This CDR3 is built from 14 residues. Germline V gene sequence: CDR1 ENHRY, CDR2 SYGVKD. The CDR3 DNA sequence: TGTGCCGTGGCGACTAGCGGGAGGGACTACGAGCAGTACTTC. It yields the protein CAVATSGRDYEQYF.

This clonotype was seen many times. V usage is TRBV28 and J usage is TRBJ2-7; D unclear. The CDR3 is made up of 13 amino acids. Germline V gives CDR1 MDHEN, CDR2 SYDVKM. V lost 2 bases to trimming and J lost 4 bases, with 9 bases between them. The CDR3 reads CASSLTNPYEQYF. The CDR3 nucleotides read TGTGCCAGCAGTTTAACTAACCCTTACGAGCAGTACTTC.

This clonotype was observed at least ten times. The CDR3 region is CASRTTGGEAFF. The CDR3 nucleotides are TGTGCCAGCAGAACGACAGGGGGCGAAGCTTTCTTT. The rearrangement uses TRBV27 and TRBJ1-1; the match to TRBD1 covers 10 bases. The CDR3 covers 12 residues. Trimming took 6 bases from V and 8 from J; bases not matched to a gene: 3. CDR1 is MNHEY, CDR2 SMNVEV, per germline (reference sequence).

In its sample, this clonotype was seen once. One base away lies a much larger clone, so this may be a sequencing read error. The V call is TRBV15, the J call TRBJ2-1, with 9 bases lining up with TRBD1. The CDR3 loop spans 16 amino acids. Germline loops: CDR1 LNHNV, CDR2 YYDKDF (reference sequence). The CDR3 spells CAASRDPGTGLNEQFF. CDR3 sequence (DNA): TGTGCCGCCAGCAGAGATCCCGGGACAGGGCTAAATGAGCAGTTCTTC.